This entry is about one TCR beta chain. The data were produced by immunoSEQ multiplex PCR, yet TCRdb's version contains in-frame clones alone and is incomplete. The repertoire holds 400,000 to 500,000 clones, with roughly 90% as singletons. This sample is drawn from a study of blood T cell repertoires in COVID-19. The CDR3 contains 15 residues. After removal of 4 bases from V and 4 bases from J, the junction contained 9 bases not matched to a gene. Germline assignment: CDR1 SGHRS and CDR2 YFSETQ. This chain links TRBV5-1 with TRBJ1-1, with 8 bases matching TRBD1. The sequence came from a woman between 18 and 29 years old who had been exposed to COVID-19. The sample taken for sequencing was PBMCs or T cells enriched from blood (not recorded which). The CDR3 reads CASSGPTGAVTEAFF. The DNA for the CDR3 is TGCGCCAGCAGCGGACCGACAGGGGCCGTCACTGAAGCTTTCTTT.